The TCR beta chain under discussion was sequenced for a study of T cells after yellow fever vaccination. General study findings and limits: The secondary response peaked faster, at day 5 versus 15, but was weaker. Abundant clonotypes from the bulk population could contaminate FACS-sorted repertoires. Just a small share of clonotypes turned up in the CD4 compartment as well as the CD8 compartment. The booster saw the reappearance of most primary-vaccination clones (nearly 98% CD4, around 88% CD8).

V lost 1 base and J 1 base, leaving 15 bases between the germline ends. Germline values: CDR1 SGHTA, CDR2 FQGNSA. This CDR3 comprises 17 residues. This clonotype was counted between two and nine times. Its antigen is undetermined. TCRdb passed the 5' RACE reads through MiXCR, listing each CDR3 protein once. Of hundreds of thousands of distinct CDR3 sequences listed, around an eighth are singletons. The sample consisted of PBMCs, taken on the day of the yellow fever booster vaccination. This clonotype was obtained from a man younger than 45 who received the YFV17D yellow fever vaccine. V gene TRBV7-2 combines with J gene TRBJ2-3; no clear D gene. CDR3 residues: CASSLVFPGRGTDTQYF. CDR3 DNA: TGTGCCAGCAGCTTAGTATTTCCCGGCCGAGGCACAGATACGCAGTATTTT.